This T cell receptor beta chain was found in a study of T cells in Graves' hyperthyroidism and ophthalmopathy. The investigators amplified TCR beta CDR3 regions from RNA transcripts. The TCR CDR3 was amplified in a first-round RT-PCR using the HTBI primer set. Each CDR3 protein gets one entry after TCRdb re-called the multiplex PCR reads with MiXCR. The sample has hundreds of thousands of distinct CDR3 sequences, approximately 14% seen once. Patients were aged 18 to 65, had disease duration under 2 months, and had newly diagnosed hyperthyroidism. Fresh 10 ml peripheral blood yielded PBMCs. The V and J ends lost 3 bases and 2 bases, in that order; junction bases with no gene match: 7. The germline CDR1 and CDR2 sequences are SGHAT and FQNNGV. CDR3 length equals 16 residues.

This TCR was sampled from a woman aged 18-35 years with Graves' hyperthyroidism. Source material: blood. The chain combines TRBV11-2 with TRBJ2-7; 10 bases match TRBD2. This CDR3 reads CASSFEAGGTTYEQYF. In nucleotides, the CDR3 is TGTGCCAGCAGCTTTGAAGCGGGGGGGACGACCTACGAGCAGTACTTC.